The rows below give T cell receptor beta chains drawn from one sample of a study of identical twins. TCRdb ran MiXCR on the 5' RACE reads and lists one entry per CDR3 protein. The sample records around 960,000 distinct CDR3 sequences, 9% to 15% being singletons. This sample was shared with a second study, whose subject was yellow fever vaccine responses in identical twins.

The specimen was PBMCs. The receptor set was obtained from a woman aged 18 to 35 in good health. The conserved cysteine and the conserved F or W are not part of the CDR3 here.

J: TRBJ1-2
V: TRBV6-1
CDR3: ASSPGLLNYGYT

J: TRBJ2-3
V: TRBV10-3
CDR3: ATAGGVRTDTQY

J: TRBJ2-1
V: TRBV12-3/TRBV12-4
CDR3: ASRPTASEQF

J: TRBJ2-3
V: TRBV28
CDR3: ASSAGGVMKPDTQY

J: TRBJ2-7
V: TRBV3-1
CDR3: ASSKPLAGNYEQY

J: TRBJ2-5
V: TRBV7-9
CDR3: ASSLAAGTGETQY

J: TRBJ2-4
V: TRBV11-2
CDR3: ASSLDYRARAAKNIQY

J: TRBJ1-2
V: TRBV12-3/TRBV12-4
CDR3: ASSLRGSSGYGYT

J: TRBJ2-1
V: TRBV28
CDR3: ASSFSTGRSYNEQF

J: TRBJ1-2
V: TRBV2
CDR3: ASSEGPSPYGYT

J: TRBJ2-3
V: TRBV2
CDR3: ASRGLILRITDTQY

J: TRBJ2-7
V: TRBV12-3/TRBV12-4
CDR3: ASSPATFGSEQY

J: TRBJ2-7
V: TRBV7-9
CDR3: ASSLGQVVYEQY

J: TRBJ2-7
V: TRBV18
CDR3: ASSREFYHEQY

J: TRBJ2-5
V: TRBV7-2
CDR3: ASSLANLAGAWLETQY

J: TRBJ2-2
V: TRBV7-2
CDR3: ASSPHQGPGELF

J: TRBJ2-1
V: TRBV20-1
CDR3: SARAPRAYNEQF